The rows below give T cell receptor beta chains drawn from one sample of a study of patients and donors after allogeneic stem cell transplantation. TCRdb re-derived calls from the RT-PCR reads in MiXCR, one entry per CDR3 protein. Of approximately 170,000 distinct CDR3 sequences listed, about 32% are singletons. What was sequenced was blood, either unsorted or a sorted T cell fraction (not recorded which). These receptors were collected from a human donor who was either an allogeneic HSCT recipient or a stem cell or donor lymphocyte infusion donor (not recorded which). It is not recorded whose cells these are; they may come from a transplant donor. The CDR3 runs from the conserved cysteine through the conserved F or W. The D gene is left open where the match is weak. For some rows the clone size is stated as once, few or many, or as a class when expanded; others skip it.

>TRBD1|TRBJ1-5|TRBV28|-
TGTGCCAGCAGTACCCCCAAAGGGGGCCCAACCCAGCCCCAGCATTTT
CASSTPKGGPTQPQHF
>TRBD1|TRBJ2-3|TRBV20-1|once
TGCAGTGCTAGAGTGGCTCTAAGGGGGCGCGCAGATACGCAGTATTTT
CSARVALRGRADTQYF
>TRBD1|TRBJ2-7|TRBV5-1|few
TGCGCCAGCAGCCATATGACAGGGCTGTATTACGAGCAGTACTTC
CASSHMTGLYYEQYF
>-|TRBJ2-7|TRBV5-1|-
TGCGCCAGCAGTTTTGACAGCTACGAGCAGTACTTC
CASSFDSYEQYF
>TRBD1|TRBJ2-1|TRBV28|-
TGTGCCAGCAGAACCGGGACAGGGACAATCTATGTGCAGTTCTTC
CASRTGTGTIYVQFF
>-|TRBJ2-3|TRBV12-3/TRBV12-4|-
TGTGCCAGCAGTTTGGACAGCCTTACGACAGATACGCAGTATTTT
CASSLDSLTTDTQYF
>-|TRBJ1-1|TRBV5-1|many
TGCGCCAGCAGCTTGTCCGGTCCGAACACTGAAGCTTTCTTT
CASSLSGPNTEAFF
>-|TRBJ2-4|TRBV7-9|few
TGTGCCACCCCAGCTAGTAGAGCCAAAAACATTCAGTACTTC
CATPASRAKNIQYF
>-|TRBJ2-5|TRBV29-1|-
TGCAGCGCACCCGGGACCACCTTCGGGGAGACCCAGTACTTC
CSAPGTTFGETQYF
>-|TRBJ2-7|TRBV4-2|-
TGTGCCAGCAGCCAAGAGAGGCAGGGTCTGGCCGAGCAGTACTTC
CASSQERQGLAEQYF
>TRBD2|TRBJ2-7|TRBV20-1|-
TGCAGTGCAGGGACTAGCGGGAGGCTGTACTTC
CSAGTSGRLYF
>-|TRBJ2-3|TRBV29-1|-
TGCAGCGTTGAGGAGGGTTACACAGATACGCAGTATTTT
CSVEEGYTDTQYF
>TRBD1|TRBJ2-3|TRBV29-1|-
TGCAGCGCTATGACAGGGACGGATACGCAGTATTTT
CSAMTGTDTQYF
>-|TRBJ1-2|TRBV11-2|-
TGTGCCACTAGGTCGGGGAACTATGGCTACACCTTC
CATRSGNYGYTF
>-|TRBJ2-1|TRBV20-1|few
TGCAGTGCTAGACCCCTACGAGGGAGCAATGAGCAGTTCTTC
CSARPLRGSNEQFF
>TRBD1|TRBJ1-2|TRBV9|once
TGTGCCGGCAGCGTACAGGGGGCCGACTATGGCTACACCTTC
CAGSVQGADYGYTF
>TRBD1|TRBJ2-1|TRBV10-2|once
TGCGCCAGCGACAGGGGGCGAAGGAATGAGCAGTTCTTC
CASDRGRRNEQFF
>TRBD2|TRBJ2-3|TRBV10-3|few
TGTGCCATCCACCCTCTAGCGGGAGTGACAGATACGCAGTATTTT
CAIHPLAGVTDTQYF
>-|TRBJ1-4|TRBV29-1|few
TGCAGCGTTGAAGGGGCCGGAGAAAAACTGTTTTTT
CSVEGAGEKLFF
>-|TRBJ2-7|TRBV3-1|-
TGTGCCAGCAGCCAAGAAGGGGTCTACGAGCAGTACTTC
CASSQEGVYEQYF
>-|TRBJ2-4|TRBV20-1|-
TGCAGTGTAATGGACGCTTCCAAAAACATTCAGTACTTC
CSVMDASKNIQYF
>TRBD2|TRBJ2-5|TRBV27|-
TGTGCCAGCAGTTTGTCTAGCGGGAGGGGAAAGACCCAGTACTTC
CASSLSSGRGKTQYF
>-|TRBJ2-3|TRBV24-1|few
TGTGCCACCAGTGGAGCGGAGGGGGTAGATACGCAGTATTTT
CATSGAEGVDTQYF
>-|TRBJ1-1|TRBV5-1|few
TGCGCCAGCAGCTTGGGGACAGAGACTGAAGCTTTCTTT
CASSLGTETEAFF
>-|TRBJ1-3|TRBV4-3|-
TGCGCCAGCAGCCAAGATGAAGGGGGCTCTGGAAACACCATATATTTT
CASSQDEGGSGNTIYF
>-|TRBJ2-7|TRBV27|few
TGTGCCAGCAGTTGGGGGGGCCGCACCTACGAGCAGTACTTC
CASSWGGRTYEQYF
>-|TRBJ2-1|TRBV18|-
TGTGCCAGCTCACCGGAATTTCACTCTTCCTACAATGAGCAGTTCTTC
CASSPEFHSSYNEQFF
>TRBD2|TRBJ2-7|TRBV29-1|-
TGCAGCGTTGAAACGGGACTAGCGGGAGTCGAGCAGTACTTC
CSVETGLAGVEQYF
>-|TRBJ1-2|TRBV28|few
TGTGCCAGCCGCAGTGGATATGGCTACACCTTC
CASRSGYGYTF
>TRBD2|TRBJ2-2|TRBV11-1|few
TGTGCCAGCAGCTGGCCCGGACTAGCGGGAGGTCACGGGGAGCTGTTTTTT
CASSWPGLAGGHGELFF
>TRBD2|TRBJ2-7|TRBV10-3|-
TGTGCCATCACCCCGCGGGGGGCATCACCGGACGAGCAGTACTTC
CAITPRGASPDEQYF
>-|TRBJ1-1|TRBV28|few
TGTGCCAGCAGTTGGTTTCGGTTGAACAGTCGGAACACTGAAGCTTTCTTT
CASSWFRLNSRNTEAFF
>-|TRBJ1-4|TRBV4-2|-
TGTGCCAGCAGCCAAGATCAACAGGTGGAAAAACTGTTTTTT
CASSQDQQVEKLFF
>-|TRBJ2-5|TRBV5-1|-
TGCGCCAGCAGCTTGGGCCAGATATCCCAAGAGACCCAGTACTTC
CASSLGQISQETQYF
>TRBD2|TRBJ2-1|TRBV10-3|-
TGTGCCATCAGGCGACTAGCGGGAGTCCATGAGCAGTTCTTC
CAIRRLAGVHEQFF
>-|TRBJ1-5|TRBV5-4|many
TGTGCCAGCAGCCCATGGGATCAGCCCCAGCATTTT
CASSPWDQPQHF
>-|TRBJ2-2|TRBV6-2/TRBV6-3|-
TGTGCCAGCCGACGGCAACAGGGCACCGGGGAGCTGTTTTTT
CASRRQQGTGELFF
>-|TRBJ1-5|TRBV12-3/TRBV12-4|-
TGTGCCAGCAGCCGAGGGCTCAGGCAGCCCCAGCATTTT
CASSRGLRQPQHF
>-|TRBJ2-7|TRBV4-1|-
TGCGCCAGCAGCCAAGATGAGGTGGACGAGCAGTACTTC
CASSQDEVDEQYF
>-|TRBJ2-1|TRBV5-6|-
TGTGCCAGCAGCCTACTGCCAGGGTCCTACAATGAGCAGTTCTTC
CASSLLPGSYNEQFF
>-|TRBJ2-1|TRBV7-6|-
TGTGCCAGCAGCTTAGTAGCAGTGCCTAGCAATGAGCAGTTCTTC
CASSLVAVPSNEQFF
>TRBD1|TRBJ1-2|TRBV6-5|few
TGTGCCAGCAGACCCGACAGGGCCTATGGCTACACCTTC
CASRPDRAYGYTF
>-|TRBJ2-2|TRBV6-1|-
TGTGCCAGCAGTGAAATAGGATCATGGCTTAACGGGGAGCTGTTTTTT
CASSEIGSWLNGELFF
>TRBD1|TRBJ1-2|TRBV5-1|-
TGCGCCAGCAGCTTGGAAGGGGGCACCTATGGCTACACCTTC
CASSLEGGTYGYTF
>-|TRBJ2-2|TRBV29-1|-
TGCAGCGTTGGCGGCGGACTGAACACCGGGGAGCTGTTTTTT
CSVGGGLNTGELFF